The clone carrying this TCR beta chain was recorded only once. This sample was included in a study of blood T cell repertoires in COVID-19. V was pared by 3 bases and J by 6 bases, with 3 bases of the junction left unmatched. This CDR3 region has 14 residues. In germline, CDR1 is LNHNV, CDR2 YYDKDF (reference sequence). In the original processing: The authors estimated nucleated cell counts from reference gene primer amplification. Clones were read by immunoSEQ multiplex PCR, and TCRdb kept only the in-frame ones, dropping some. V, J and clone size reflect that table, while D and trimming were determined from the DNA. The sample lists fewer than 150,000 clones, about nine tenths occurring once.

The TCR sequence derives from a man aged 45-65 years with active or convalescent COVID-19. Source material: peripheral blood. The V call is TRBV15, the J call TRBJ1-5, with 9 bases aligning to TRBD1. This CDR3 is CATSRGDRAQPQHF. The CDR3 DNA reads as TGTGCCACCAGCAGGGGGGACAGGGCTCAGCCCCAGCATTTT.